Below, one T cell receptor (beta chain) is given with its context. The antigen is unknown. TCRdb reprocessed the reads with MiXCR, giving one entry per CDR3 protein. This table has under 150,000 distinct CDR3 sequences, 7.5% to 9% appearing once. V trimming: 5 bases; J trimming: 6 bases; junction bases outside the gene matches: 10. CDR3 length: 14 residues. Germline CDR1 reads DFQATT; CDR2 reads SNEGSKA (reference sequence). This record belongs to a study of T cell repertoires in cytomegalovirus infection. Study summary: Public TCR beta signatures were indicative of both CMV infection and a matching HLA type.

Notes on the study in general: HLA-C-restricted CMV clonotypes gave the most frequent clonotype in two of eight donors. Based on cumulative public TCR beta family frequency, carriers of CMV plus the relevant HLA were identified.

Sequenced sample: PBMCs. The receptor was isolated from a human donor in good health (CMV status not recorded). Some clones in this sample may be carry-over from other donors' samples. The chain employs TRBV20-1 and TRBJ2-1, with 7 positions matching TRBD1. In DNA, the CDR3 is TGCAGTGCTGAGAAGGGGGCAGGGGGCAATGAGCAGTTCTTC. It yields the protein CSAEKGAGGNEQFF.